A single sample gave rise to the 13 T cell receptor beta chains below, sequenced in a study of regulatory T cells in long-lasting Graves disease. Construction of the TCR beta libraries employed iRepertoire HTBI primers in conjunction with Arm-PCR of CDR3 regions. TCRdb redid the calling of the multiplex PCR reads with MiXCR, one entry per CDR3 protein. The sample has 510,000 or so distinct CDR3 sequences, 9.5% to 15% seen once. Time point reported: newly diagnosed GD, antithyroid drugs for less than 3 months. TCR sequences were obtained from RNA taken from PBMCs. This sample was shared with a second study, whose subject was T cells in Graves' hyperthyroidism and ophthalmopathy.

The source material was peripheral blood mononuclear cells (PBMCs), sampled at new diagnosis, from a patient treated with antithyroid drugs. These receptors were taken from a woman aged 30 to 39 with Graves disease.

The genes are TRBV19 and TRBJ2-1, with D possibly being TRBD1 (5 bases). Trimming pared 0 bases from V and 10 bases from J, leaving 10 bases between. CDR3 length equals 13 residues. CDR1 is LNHDA and CDR2 is SQIVND in the germline V gene (reference sequence). The CDR3: CASSIEGAREQFF. The CDR3 DNA reads as TGTGCCAGTAGTATAGAAGGGGCCAGGGAGCAGTTCTTC. The full variable domain, its missing parts supplied by reference TRBV19 and TRBJ2-1, is DGGITQSPKYLFRKEGQNVTLSCEQNLNHDAMYWYRQDPGQGLRLIYYSQIVNDFQKGDIAEGYSVSREKKESFPLTVTSAQKNPTAFYLCASSIEGAREQFFGPGTRLTVL.

This clonotype was seen only a few times. The V call is TRBV20-1, the J call TRBJ2-1; D is perhaps TRBD1 (5 bases). The CDR3 is 11 amino acids. Germline values: CDR1 DFQATT, CDR2 SNEGSKA (reference sequence). V lost 6 bases, J lost 4 bases, and 7 bases lay in between. CDR3 in DNA: TGCAGTGCGGGGCCTTACAATGAGCAGTTCTTC. Its protein product is CSAGPYNEQFF.

This clonotype was counted many times. The chain recombines TRBV30 with TRBJ2-5; 7 nucleotides line up with TRBD2. V trimming: 7 bases; J trimming: 3 bases; junction bases outside the gene matches: 8. This CDR3 comprises 13 residues. Germline V CDR1 and CDR2: GTSNPN, SVGIG (reference sequence). CDR3 coding DNA: TGTGCCTCGGAGCGGGACTTCAAAGAGACCCAGTACTTC. As protein: CASERDFKETQYF.

This clonotype has more than one count but fewer than ten. This chain connects TRBV20-1 to TRBJ1-1; D is possibly TRBD1 (6 bases). Germline loops: CDR1 DFQATT, CDR2 SNEGSKA (reference sequence). Between the trimmed V and J ends, which lost 1 base and 3 bases, there was a span of 18 bases. CDR3 length equals 16 residues. CDR3 in amino acids: CSARGGGGRQYTEAFF. In nucleotides, the CDR3 is TGCAGTGCTAGAGGAGGGGGGGGGCGCCAGTACACTGAAGCTTTCTTT.

This chain connects TRBV28 to TRBJ1-1, with D possibly TRBD1 on 6 matching bases. The CDR3 has 14 amino acids. The germline gives CDR1 MDHEN, CDR2 SYDVKM. V was pared by 7 bases and J by 5 bases, with 17 bases between. The CDR3 protein is CASIQGIGQTEAFF. CDR3 bases: TGTGCCAGCATCCAGGGGATTGGGCAGACTGAAGCTTTCTTT.

This clonotype occurred many times. This chain connects TRBV20-1 to TRBJ2-1; D gene unclear. Germline CDR1 DFQATT, CDR2 SNEGSKA (reference sequence). The CDR3 consists of 11 residues. The ends were cut back, 3 bases at V and 9 bases at J, with 9 bases in the middle. The CDR3 sequence: CSARPFSEQFF. Here the CDR3 DNA reads TGCAGTGCTAGGCCGTTCTCTGAGCAGTTCTTC.

This clonotype has only a few counts. The rearrangement uses TRBV29-1 and TRBJ2-1; D may be TRBD1 (6 bases). The J call may not be correct, given that the DNA end is closer to TRBJ2-5. This CDR3 comprises 14 residues. Germline values: CDR1 SQVTM, CDR2 ANQGSEA. CDR3 DNA sequence: TGCAGCGCTCCGGGACATTCCTTCCAAGAGACCCAGTACTTC. Protein: CSAPGHSFQETQYF.

This clonotype was counted only a few times. The chain carries TRBV7-9 and TRBJ2-5, with D perhaps matching TRBD2 (5 bases). V lost 2 bases, J lost 5 bases, and 12 bases lay in between. Germline V gene data show CDR1 as SEHNR and CDR2 as FQNEAQ (reference sequence). The CDR3 contains 14 residues. The DNA of the CDR3 is TGTGCCAGCAGCTTAATAGGAGGCTGGGAGACCCAGTACTTC. Residues: CASSLIGGWETQYF. The full variable domain, with the rest looked up from reference TRBV7-9 and TRBJ2-5, is DTGVSQNPRHKITKRGQNVTFRCDPISEHNRLYWYRQTLGQGPEFLTYFQNEAQLEKSRLLSDRFSAERPKGSFSTLEIQRTEQGDSAMYLCASSLIGGWETQYFGPGTRLLVL.

This clonotype was seen at least ten times. V and J are TRBV28 and TRBJ2-7, with D tentatively TRBD1 (5 bases). Germline CDR1 and CDR2: MDHEN and SYDVKM. This CDR3 region has 18 residues. V was shortened by 6 bases and J by 3 bases, with 27 bases between the two germline ends. CDR3 DNA sequence: TGTGCCAGCAGCCACGACAGAAGGAGAGAGAAGAGTAGCTACGAGCAGTACTTC. Encoded protein: CASSHDRRREKSSYEQYF.

The chain employs TRBV5-1 and TRBJ1-4; TRBD1 agrees at 10 bases. Germline-derived CDR1 and CDR2 are SGHRS and YFSETQ. This CDR3 is built from 16 residues. V lost 5 bases and J lost 8; bases outside the gene matches: 12. The CDR3 sequence is CASRDDSWDRGEKLFF. The DNA for the CDR3 is TGCGCCAGCAGGGACGATTCCTGGGACAGGGGAGAAAAACTGTTTTTT.

This clonotype was recorded many times. The V call is TRBV9, the J call TRBJ2-2; D assignment may be TRBD1 or TRBD2 (5 bases each). V lost 0 bases, J lost 8 bases, and 8 bases lay in between. The V gene's germline CDR1 is SGDLS and CDR2 YYNGEE. The CDR3 has 13 residues. The CDR3 region is CASSVVEGGELFF. CDR3 DNA sequence: TGTGCCAGCAGCGTAGTAGAGGGGGGGGAGCTGTTTTTT.

At least ten counts were recorded for this clonotype. CDR3 protein: CASSTRGRKTDTQYF. The CDR3 bases are TGTGCCAGCAGCACCAGGGGGCGCAAAACAGATACGCAGTATTTT. The chain has TRBV11-2 and TRBJ2-3, with 8 bases fitting TRBD1. This CDR3 is built from 15 residues. V shed 5 bases, J shed 3 bases, and the junction held 7 bases outside the gene matches. Germline V gene sequence: CDR1 SGHAT, CDR2 FQNNGV.

In its sample, this clonotype was seen many times. The chain recombines TRBV7-2 with TRBJ1-6; D not certain. V was pared by 6 bases and J by 2 bases, with 5 bases between. Germline V gene sequence: CDR1 SGHTA, CDR2 FQGNSA. The CDR3 has 13 amino acids. The chain's CDR3 is CASRTAYNSPLHF. The CDR3 nucleotides are TGTGCCAGCAGGACTGCCTATAATTCACCCCTCCACTTT. The whole variable domain, remainder taken from reference TRBV7-2 and TRBJ1-6, is GAGVSQSPSNKVTEKGKDVELRCDPISGHTALYWYRQSLGQGLEFLIYFQGNSAPDKSGLPSDRFSAERTGGSVSTLTIQRTQQEDSAVYLCASRTAYNSPLHFGNGTRLTVT.